The sequence of this TCR beta chain was determined in a study of blood T cell repertoires in COVID-19. Study details: Some COVID-19 samples were acute and others convalescent; all came from the United States, Italy and Spain. In each case, the material was cDNA or gDNA derived from T cells, B-cell-depleted T cells, or PBMCs.

Profiling relied on immunoSEQ multiplex PCR, and the TCRdb table lists in-frame clones only, not all of them. The data hold about 170,000 clones, with around four fifths observed a single time. The germline gives CDR1 DFQATT, CDR2 SNEGSKA (reference sequence). The CDR3 is made up of 11 amino acids. The ends were cut back, 1 base at V and 12 bases at J, with 9 bases in the middle. This chain joins TRBV20-1 and TRBJ1-4; weak D call: TRBD1 (5 bases). The sequenced sample consisted of peripheral blood. The receptor comes from a woman aged 70-85 years who had recovered from COVID-19. In nucleotides, the CDR3 is TGCAGTGCTAGAGGGGGGAGGGAACTGTTTTTT. As protein: CSARGGRELFF.